Given below is one T cell receptor (beta chain) in context. Its antigen is not identified. Sorted subsets were amplified in replicate PCRs using about 210 ng DNA, 25,000 to 30,000 T cell genomes. Methods used by the authors: Junction-only sequences without quality scores came from ImmunoSEQ, so filtering differed. Generated by immunoSEQ multiplex PCR, the TCRdb table keeps only in-frame clones and is missing some. For V, J and clone size, that table is used; D and trimming come from the DNA. Of over a million clones detected, approximately 68% appear once; the ten largest clones hold approximately 1.5%. This entry is derived from a study of shared clonotypes between healthy human individuals. Notes on the study in general: It was only blood that was sampled, and tissue repertoires likely differ. Clonotypes that were shared across a handful of donors made up 4.5% to 5% of naive CD4 clonotypes.

Trimming removed 2 bases from V and 4 bases from J; junction bases left unmatched: 9. Germline V lookup: CDR1 SGHTA, CDR2 FQGNSA. The CDR3 spans 16 residues. This clonotype was obtained from a man younger than 30 in good health. The gene calls are TRBV7-2 and TRBJ2-3, with 7 bases fitting TRBD2. The sample consisted of memory CD4+ T cells sorted from blood. As for subset: CD45RA-negative fraction. CDR3 in amino acids: CASSLRLAPPADTQYF. Written as DNA, the CDR3 is TGTGCCAGCAGCTTAAGACTAGCTCCCCCTGCAGATACGCAGTATTTT. The variable domain in full, completed from reference TRBV7-2 and TRBJ2-3, reads GAGVSQSPSNKVTEKGKDVELRCDPISGHTALYWYRQSLGQGLEFLIYFQGNSAPDKSGLPSDRFSAERTGGSVSTLTIQRTQQEDSAVYLCASSLRLAPPADTQYFGPGTRLTVL.